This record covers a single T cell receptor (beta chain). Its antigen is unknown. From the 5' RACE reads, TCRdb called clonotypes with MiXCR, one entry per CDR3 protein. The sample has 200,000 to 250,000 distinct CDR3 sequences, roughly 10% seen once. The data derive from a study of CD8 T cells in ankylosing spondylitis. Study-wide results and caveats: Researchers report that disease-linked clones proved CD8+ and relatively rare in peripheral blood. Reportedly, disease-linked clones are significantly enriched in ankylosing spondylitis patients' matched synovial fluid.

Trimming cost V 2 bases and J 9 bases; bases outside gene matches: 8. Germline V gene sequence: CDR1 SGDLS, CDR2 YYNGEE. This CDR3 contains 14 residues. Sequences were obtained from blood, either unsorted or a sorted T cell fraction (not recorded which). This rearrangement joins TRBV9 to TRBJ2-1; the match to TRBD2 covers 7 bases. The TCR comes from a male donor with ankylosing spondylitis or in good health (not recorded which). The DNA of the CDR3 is TGTGCCAGCAGCGTCATACAGTCGGGGGGTGAGCAGTTCTTC. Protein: CASSVIQSGGEQFF.